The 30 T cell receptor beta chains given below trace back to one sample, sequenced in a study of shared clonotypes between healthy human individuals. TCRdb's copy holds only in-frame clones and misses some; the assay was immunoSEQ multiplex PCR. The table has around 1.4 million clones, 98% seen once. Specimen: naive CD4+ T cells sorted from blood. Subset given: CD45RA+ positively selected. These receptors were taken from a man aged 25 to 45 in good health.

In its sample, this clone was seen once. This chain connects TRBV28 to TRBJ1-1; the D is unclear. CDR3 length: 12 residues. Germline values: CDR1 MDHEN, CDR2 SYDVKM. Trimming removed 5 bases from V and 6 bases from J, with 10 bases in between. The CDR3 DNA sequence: TGTGCCAGCAGTCTACCTCGCTCTGAAGCTTTCTTT. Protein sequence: CASSLPRSEAFF.

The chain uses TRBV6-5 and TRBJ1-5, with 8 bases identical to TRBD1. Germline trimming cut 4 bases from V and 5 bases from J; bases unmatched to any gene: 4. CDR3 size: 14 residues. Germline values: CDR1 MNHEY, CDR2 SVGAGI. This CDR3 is CASSSQGADQPQHF. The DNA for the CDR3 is TGTGCCAGCAGTTCTCAGGGGGCAGATCAGCCCCAGCATTTT.

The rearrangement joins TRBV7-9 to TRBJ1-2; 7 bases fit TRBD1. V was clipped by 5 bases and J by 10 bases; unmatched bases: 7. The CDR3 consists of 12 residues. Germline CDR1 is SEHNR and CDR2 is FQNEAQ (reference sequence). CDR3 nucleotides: TGTGCCAGCAGCCCATGGGACAGCAACTACACCTTC. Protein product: CASSPWDSNYTF.

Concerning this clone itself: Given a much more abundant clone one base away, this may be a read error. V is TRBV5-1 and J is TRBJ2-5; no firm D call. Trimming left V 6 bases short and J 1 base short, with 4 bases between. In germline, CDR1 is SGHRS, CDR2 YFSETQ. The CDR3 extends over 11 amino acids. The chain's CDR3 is CASTFQETQYF. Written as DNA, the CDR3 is TGCGCCAGCACCTTCCAAGAGACCCAGTACTTC. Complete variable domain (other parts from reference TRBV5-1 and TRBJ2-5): KAGVTQTPRYLIKTRGQQVTLSCSPISGHRSVSWYQQTPGQGLQFLFEYFSETQRNKGNFPGRFSGRQFSNSRSEMNVSTLELGDSALYLCASTFQETQYFGPGTRLLVL.

CDR3: CSVAKTAESLGRYGYTF. The CDR3 DNA sequence: TGCAGCGTTGCGAAGACAGCCGAATCTCTAGGGCGATATGGCTACACCTTC. V gene TRBV29-1 combines with J gene TRBJ1-2, with D tentatively TRBD1 (5 bases). CDR1 is SQVTM and CDR2 is ANQGSEA in the germline V gene. This CDR3 has 17 amino acids. Deletions cut 4 bases from V and 5 bases from J, with 26 bases between.

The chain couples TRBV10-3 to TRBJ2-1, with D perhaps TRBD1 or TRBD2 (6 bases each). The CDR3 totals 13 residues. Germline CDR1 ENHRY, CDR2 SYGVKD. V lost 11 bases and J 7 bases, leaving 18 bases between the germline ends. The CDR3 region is CASEGLGGNEQFF. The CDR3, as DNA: TGTGCCTCCGAGGGGCTAGGGGGGAATGAGCAGTTCTTC.

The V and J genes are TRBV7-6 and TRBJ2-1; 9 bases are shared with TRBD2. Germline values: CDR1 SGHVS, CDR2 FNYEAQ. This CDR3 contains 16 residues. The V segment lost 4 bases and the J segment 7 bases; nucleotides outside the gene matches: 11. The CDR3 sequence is CASSSHGREGFNEQFF. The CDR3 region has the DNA TGTGCCAGCAGCTCCCACGGGCGGGAGGGATTTAATGAGCAGTTCTTC.

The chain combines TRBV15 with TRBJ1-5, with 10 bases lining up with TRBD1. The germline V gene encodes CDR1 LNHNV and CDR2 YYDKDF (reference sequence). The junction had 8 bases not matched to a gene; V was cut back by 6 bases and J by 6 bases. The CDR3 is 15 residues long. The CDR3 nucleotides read TGTGCCACCAGACCCCGACAGGGGGCAGGTCAGCCCCAGCATTTT. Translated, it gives CATRPRQGAGQPQHF.

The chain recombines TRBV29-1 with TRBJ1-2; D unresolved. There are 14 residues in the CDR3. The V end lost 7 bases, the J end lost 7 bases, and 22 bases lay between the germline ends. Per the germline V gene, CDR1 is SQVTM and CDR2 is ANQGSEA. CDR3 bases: TGCAGCGGAAGTGTACACTCGTTTGGCAGTGGCTACACCTTC. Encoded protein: CSGSVHSFGSGYTF.

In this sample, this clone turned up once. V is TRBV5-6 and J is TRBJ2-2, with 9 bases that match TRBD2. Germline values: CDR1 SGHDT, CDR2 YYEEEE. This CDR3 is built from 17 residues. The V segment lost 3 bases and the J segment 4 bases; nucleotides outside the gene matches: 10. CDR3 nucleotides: TGTGCCAGCAGCTATTCGATAGCGGGGGCCTTCACCGGGGAGCTGTTTTTT. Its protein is CASSYSIAGAFTGELFF.

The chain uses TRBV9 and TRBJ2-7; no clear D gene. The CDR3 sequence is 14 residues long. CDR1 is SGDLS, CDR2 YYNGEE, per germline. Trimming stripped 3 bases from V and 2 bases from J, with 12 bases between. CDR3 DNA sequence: TGTGCCAGCAGCGGTAATGAGAGAGCCTACGAGCAGTACTTC. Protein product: CASSGNERAYEQYF.

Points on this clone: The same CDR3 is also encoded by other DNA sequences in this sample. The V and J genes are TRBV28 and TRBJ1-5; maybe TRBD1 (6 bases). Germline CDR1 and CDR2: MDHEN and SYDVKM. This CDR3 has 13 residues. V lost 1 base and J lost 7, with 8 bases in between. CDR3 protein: CASSLLGGQPQHF. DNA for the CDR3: TGTGCCAGCAGTTTATTGGGGGGCCAGCCCCAGCATTTT. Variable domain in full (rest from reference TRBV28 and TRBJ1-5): DVKVTQSSRYLVKRTGEKVFLECVQDMDHENMFWYRQDPGLGLRLIYFSYDVKMKEKGDIPEGYSVSREKKERFSLILESASTNQTSMYLCASSLLGGQPQHFGDGTRLSIL.

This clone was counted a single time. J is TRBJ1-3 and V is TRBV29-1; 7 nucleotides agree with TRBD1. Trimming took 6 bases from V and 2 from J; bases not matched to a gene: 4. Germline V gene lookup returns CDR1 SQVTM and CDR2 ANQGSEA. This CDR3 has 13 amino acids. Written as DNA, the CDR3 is TGCAGCGTCACAGGACAGGCTGGAAACACCATATATTTT. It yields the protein CSVTGQAGNTIYF.

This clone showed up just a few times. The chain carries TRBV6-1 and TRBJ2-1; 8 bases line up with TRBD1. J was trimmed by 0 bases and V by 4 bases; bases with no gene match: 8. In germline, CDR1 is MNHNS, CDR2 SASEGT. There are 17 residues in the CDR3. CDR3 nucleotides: TGTGCCAGCAGTGCCTACCTCGGGACAGGCTCCTACAATGAGCAGTTCTTC. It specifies CASSAYLGTGSYNEQFF.

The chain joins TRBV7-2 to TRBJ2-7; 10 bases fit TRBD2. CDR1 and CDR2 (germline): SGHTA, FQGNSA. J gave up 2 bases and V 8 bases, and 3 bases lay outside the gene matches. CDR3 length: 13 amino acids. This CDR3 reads CASATSGTYEQYF. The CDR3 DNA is TGTGCCAGCGCAACTAGCGGGACCTACGAGCAGTACTTC.

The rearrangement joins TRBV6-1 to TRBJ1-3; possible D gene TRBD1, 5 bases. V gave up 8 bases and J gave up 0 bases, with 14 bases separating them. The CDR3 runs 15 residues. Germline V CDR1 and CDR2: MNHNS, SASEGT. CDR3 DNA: TGTGCCAGCGTTGGGGCAGGGTCCTCTGGAAACACCATATATTTT. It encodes CASVGAGSSGNTIYF.

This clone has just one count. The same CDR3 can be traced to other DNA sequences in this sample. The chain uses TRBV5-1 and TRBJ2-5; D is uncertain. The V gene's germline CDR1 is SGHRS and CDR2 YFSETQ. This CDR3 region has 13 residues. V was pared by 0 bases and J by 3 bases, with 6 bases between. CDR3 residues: CASSLVGEETQYF. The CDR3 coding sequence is TGCGCCAGCAGCTTGGTCGGTGAAGAGACCCAGTACTTC.

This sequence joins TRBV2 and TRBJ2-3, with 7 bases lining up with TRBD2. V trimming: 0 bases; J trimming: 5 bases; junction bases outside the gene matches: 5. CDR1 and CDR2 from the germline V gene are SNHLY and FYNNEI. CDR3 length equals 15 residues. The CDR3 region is CASSEALGRRDTQYF. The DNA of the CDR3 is TGTGCCAGCAGTGAAGCGCTCGGGAGGCGAGATACGCAGTATTTT.

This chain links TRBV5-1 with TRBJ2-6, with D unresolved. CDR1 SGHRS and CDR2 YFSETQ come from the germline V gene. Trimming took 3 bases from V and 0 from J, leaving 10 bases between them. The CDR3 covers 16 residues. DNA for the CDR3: TGCGCCAGCAGCTCTAACCGTCACTCTGGGGCCAACGTCCTGACTTTC. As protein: CASSSNRHSGANVLTF.

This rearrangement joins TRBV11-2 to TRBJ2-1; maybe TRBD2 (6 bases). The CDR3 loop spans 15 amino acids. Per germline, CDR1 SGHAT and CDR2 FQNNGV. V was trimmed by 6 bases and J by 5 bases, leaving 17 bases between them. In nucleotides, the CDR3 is TGTGCCAGCAGGCACGCCGGGAGAGAAAACAATGAGCAGTTCTTC. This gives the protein CASRHAGRENNEQFF.

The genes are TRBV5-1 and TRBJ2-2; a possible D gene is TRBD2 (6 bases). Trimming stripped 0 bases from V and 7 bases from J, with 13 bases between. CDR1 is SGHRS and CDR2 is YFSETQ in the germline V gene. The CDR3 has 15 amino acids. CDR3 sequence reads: CASSLGAGSVGELFF. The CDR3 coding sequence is TGCGCCAGCAGCTTGGGTGCGGGGTCTGTCGGGGAGCTGTTTTTT.

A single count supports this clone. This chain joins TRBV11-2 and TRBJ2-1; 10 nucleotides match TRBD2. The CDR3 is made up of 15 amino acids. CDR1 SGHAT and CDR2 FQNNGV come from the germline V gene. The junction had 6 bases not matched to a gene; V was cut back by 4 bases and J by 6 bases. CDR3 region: CASSWTSGTLNEQFF. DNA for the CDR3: TGTGCCAGCAGCTGGACTAGCGGCACCCTCAATGAGCAGTTCTTC.

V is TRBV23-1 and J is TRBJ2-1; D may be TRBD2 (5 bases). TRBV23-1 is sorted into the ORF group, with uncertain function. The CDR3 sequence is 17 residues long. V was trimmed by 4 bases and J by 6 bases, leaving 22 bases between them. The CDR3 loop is CASSRRLGGPWSNEQFF. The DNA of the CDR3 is TGCGCCAGCAGTCGGAGGCTCGGCGGTCCGTGGTCCAATGAGCAGTTCTTC.

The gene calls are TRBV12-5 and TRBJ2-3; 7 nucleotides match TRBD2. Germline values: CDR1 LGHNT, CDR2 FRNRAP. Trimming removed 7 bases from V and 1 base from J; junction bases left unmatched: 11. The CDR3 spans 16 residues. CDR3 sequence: CASALYGGGGTDTQYF. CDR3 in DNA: TGTGCTAGTGCCCTGTACGGGGGAGGGGGCACAGATACGCAGTATTTT.

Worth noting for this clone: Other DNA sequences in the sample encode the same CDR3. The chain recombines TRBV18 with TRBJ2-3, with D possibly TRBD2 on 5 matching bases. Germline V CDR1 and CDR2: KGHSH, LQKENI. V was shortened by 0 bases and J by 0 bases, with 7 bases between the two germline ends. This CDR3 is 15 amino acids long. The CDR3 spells CASSPPGGSTDTQYF. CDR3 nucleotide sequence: TGTGCCAGCTCACCACCAGGCGGGAGCACAGATACGCAGTATTTT.

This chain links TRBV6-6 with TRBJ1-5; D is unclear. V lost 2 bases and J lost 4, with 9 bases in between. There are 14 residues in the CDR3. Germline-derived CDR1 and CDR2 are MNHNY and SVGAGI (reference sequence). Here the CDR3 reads CASSYPGRNQPQHF. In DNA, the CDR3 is TGTGCCAGCAGTTACCCCGGCCGTAATCAGCCCCAGCATTTT.

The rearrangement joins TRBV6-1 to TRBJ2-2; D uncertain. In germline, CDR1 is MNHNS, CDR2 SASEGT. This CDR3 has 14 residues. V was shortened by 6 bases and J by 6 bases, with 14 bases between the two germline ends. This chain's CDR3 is CASRREIFSGELFF. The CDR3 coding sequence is TGTGCCAGCAGAAGGGAAATTTTCTCCGGGGAGCTGTTTTTT.

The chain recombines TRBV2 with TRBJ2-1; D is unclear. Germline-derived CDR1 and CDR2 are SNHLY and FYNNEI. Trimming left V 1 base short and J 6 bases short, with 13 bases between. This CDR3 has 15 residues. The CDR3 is CASSEGQIPGNEQFF. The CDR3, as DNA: TGTGCCAGCAGTGAAGGTCAGATTCCCGGCAATGAGCAGTTCTTC.

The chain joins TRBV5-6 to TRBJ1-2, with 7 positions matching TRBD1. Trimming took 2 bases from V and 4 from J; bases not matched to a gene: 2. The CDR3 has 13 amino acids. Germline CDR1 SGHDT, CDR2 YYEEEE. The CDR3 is CASSFRDSYGYTF. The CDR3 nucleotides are TGTGCCAGCAGCTTCCGGGACAGCTATGGCTACACCTTC.

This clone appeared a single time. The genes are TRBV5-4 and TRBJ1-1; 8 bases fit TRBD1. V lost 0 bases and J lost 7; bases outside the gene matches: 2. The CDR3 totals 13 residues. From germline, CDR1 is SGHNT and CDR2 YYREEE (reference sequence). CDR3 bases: TGTGCCAGCAGCTTGGCCGGACAGGGTGAAGCTTTCTTT. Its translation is CASSLAGQGEAFF.